The 11 T cell receptor beta chains below were found in one sample sequenced in a study of shared clonotypes between healthy human individuals. Measured with immunoSEQ multiplex PCR; TCRdb has only the in-frame clones, and not every one. The table includes under 2.5 million clones, approximately 90% detected once. Sample: naive CD4+ T cells from PBMCs. Subset noted: CD45RA+ positively selected. The receptors were gathered from a man aged 18 to 30 in good health. Some clones in this sample may be carry-over from other donors' samples.

V usage is TRBV18 and J usage is TRBJ1-1, with 7 nucleotides matching TRBD1. The CDR3 runs to 15 residues. Germline V gene lookup returns CDR1 KGHSH and CDR2 LQKENI. Losses at the gene ends were 3 bases for V and 5 bases for J; bases not matched to a gene: 9. The CDR3 nucleotides read TGTGCCAGCTCACCCGTGACAGGGCCGGGGACTGAAGCTTTCTTT. This gives the protein CASSPVTGPGTEAFF.

J is TRBJ2-7 and V is TRBV10-2, with TRBD1 as a possible D gene (7 bases). In germline, CDR1 is WSHSY, CDR2 SAAADI. V lost 2 bases and J lost 6, with 17 bases in between. The CDR3 extends over 15 amino acids. CDR3 loop: CASSEHGQGGREQYF. The CDR3 nucleotides are TGCGCCAGCAGTGAGCATGGGCAGGGGGGTCGCGAGCAGTACTTC.

This clone was found once. The chain links TRBV2 to TRBJ2-1; 12 bases match TRBD2. The V and J ends lost 6 bases and 5 bases, in that order; junction bases with no gene match: 5. There are 15 residues in the CDR3. Germline assignment: CDR1 SNHLY and CDR2 FYNNEI. For the CDR3, the DNA is TGTGCCAGCAGGCGACTAGCGGGAGTTGACAATGAGCAGTTCTTC. It translates to CASRRLAGVDNEQFF.

The rearrangement joins TRBV5-1 to TRBJ2-1; 13 bases are a match to TRBD2. Germline assignment: CDR1 SGHRS and CDR2 YFSETQ. The CDR3 totals 16 residues. Trimming removed 0 bases from V and 7 bases from J; junction bases left unmatched: 4. CDR3 protein: CASSLGTSGSENEQFF. The CDR3 DNA sequence: TGCGCCAGCAGCTTGGGGACTAGCGGGAGCGAGAATGAGCAGTTCTTC.

The chain employs TRBV7-6 and TRBJ2-7, with TRBD2 matching 9 bases. The CDR3 spans 15 residues. Unmatched junction bases numbered 7, after V lost 1 base and J lost 6 bases. Germline V lookup: CDR1 SGHVS, CDR2 FNYEAQ. CDR3 residues: CASSLVNLAGSEQYF. CDR3 nucleotide sequence: TGTGCCAGCAGCTTAGTCAACCTAGCGGGAAGCGAGCAGTACTTC.

The chain uses TRBV13 and TRBJ2-1; D is possibly TRBD2 (6 bases). This CDR3 is built from 13 residues. V lost 4 bases and J 6 bases, leaving 10 bases between the germline ends. Germline V gives CDR1 PRHDT, CDR2 FYEKMQ (reference sequence). CDR3 region: CASSWGLRNEQFF. CDR3 coding DNA: TGTGCCAGCAGCTGGGGACTTCGCAATGAGCAGTTCTTC.

The chain has TRBV29-1 and TRBJ2-3, with 7 positions matching TRBD2. The CDR3 runs 12 residues. J gave up 5 bases and V 1 base, and 0 bases lay outside the gene matches. In germline, CDR1 is SQVTM, CDR2 ANQGSEA. CDR3 nucleotides: TGCAGCGTTGAAGGGGAGGGAGATACGCAGTATTTT. Its protein is CSVEGEGDTQYF.

This chain connects TRBV11-3 to TRBJ1-2, with D possibly matching TRBD1 (5 bases). The germline V and J ends were trimmed by 2 bases and 7 bases, with 11 bases remaining between them. The CDR3 contains 13 residues. Germline V lookup: CDR1 SGHNT, CDR2 YENEEA. The CDR3, as DNA: TGTGCCAGCAGCTTAAAGGCAGGGAGTGGCTACACCTTC. Protein: CASSLKAGSGYTF.

This clone was detected a few times. The V call is TRBV2, the J call TRBJ1-5; D is unresolved. V lost 5 bases to trimming and J lost 1 base, with 12 bases between them. Germline V CDR1 and CDR2: SNHLY, FYNNEI. This CDR3 region has 15 residues. The CDR3 is CASSRSGSSNQPQHF. CDR3 DNA sequence: TGTGCCAGCAGTCGTTCCGGGTCAAGCAATCAGCCCCAGCATTTT. Supplemented by reference TRBV2 and TRBJ1-5, the full variable domain reads EPEVTQTPSHQVTQMGQEVILRCVPISNHLYFYWYRQILGQKVEFLVSFYNNEISEKSEIFDDQFSVERPDGSNFTLKIRSTKLEDSAMYFCASSRSGSSNQPQHFGDGTRLSIL.

In DNA form, the CDR3 reads TGTGCCAGCAGTCGAGAAAAGGGAGTGGGGCAGTTCTTC. This gives the protein CASSREKGVGQFF. The chain is built from TRBV6-1 and TRBJ2-1, with D perhaps matching TRBD2 (5 bases). Germline loops: CDR1 MNHNS, CDR2 SASEGT. The CDR3 extends over 13 amino acids. V lost 5 bases and J 12 bases, leaving 17 bases between the germline ends.

V gene TRBV28 combines with J gene TRBJ2-4; D gene unclear. Trimming removed 6 bases at V and 2 bases at J, with 8 bases between. Germline CDR1 and CDR2: MDHEN and SYDVKM. The CDR3 sequence is 13 residues long. CDR3 sequence: CASSKGSKNIQYF. The CDR3 DNA reads TGTGCCAGCAGCAAGGGTTCCAAAAACATTCAGTACTTC.